This T cell receptor beta chain was found in a study of PD-1 blockade in classical Hodgkin lymphoma. Findings and limits, study-wide: According to reports, newly diagnosed patients had lower baseline TCR diversity than healthy donors, and relapsed/refractory patients had lower baseline TCR diversity still.

A note on this clone: Its antigen remains unknown.

Sample time point: newly diagnosed, previously untreated cHL patient sample. By magnetic negative selection, CD8+ T cells were isolated from the thawed PBMCs. The J segment lost 1 base and the V segment lost 2 bases, leaving 10 bases of the junction unmatched. The CDR3 covers 17 residues. Germline CDR1 reads SGDLS; CDR2 reads YYNGEE. The data were produced by immunoSEQ multiplex PCR, yet TCRdb's version contains in-frame clones alone and is incomplete. The sample has fewer than 6,000 clones, 80% to 90% seen once. This TCR was recovered from a human donor with classical Hodgkin lymphoma. Specimen: CD8+ T cells from blood. This sequence joins TRBV9 and TRBJ2-3; the match to TRBD2 covers 7 bases. CDR3 amino acids: CASSVAGDSRGTDTQYF. The CDR3 bases are TGTGCCAGCAGCGTCGCGGGAGATAGCAGGGGCACAGATACGCAGTATTTT.